These T cell receptor beta chains were read from a single sample in a study of cytomegalovirus exposure and HLA in healthy donors. Some clones are missing from TCRdb's copy, which holds only in-frame ones; the method was immunoSEQ multiplex PCR. Here the sample spans some 170,000 clones, around four fifths being singletons. Sequenced material: PBMCs. The receptors derive from a woman aged 45-65 years in good health and CMV-seronegative. CDR3s leave out the opening cysteine and the closing phenylalanine or tryptophan. The listing skips clone size in some rows; elsewhere it reads once, few, many or a size class.

clone size	J gene	V gene	CDR3 protein
NA	TRBJ2-1	TRBV7-9	ASSVTPTGHPYNEQF
NA	TRBJ1-1	TRBV29-1	SASEGTNTEAF
few	TRBJ2-7	TRBV7-9	ASSFDRDWSYEQY
NA	TRBJ1-1	TRBV19	ASSSSGWSSEAF
NA	TRBJ2-7	TRBV7-2	ASSPQRSYEQY
once	TRBJ2-2	TRBV27	ASSLFIGSGELF
NA	TRBJ2-1	TRBV27	ASSFGLVNEQF
NA	TRBJ1-1	TRBV29-1	SVLGQGGRLNTEAF
NA	TRBJ2-7	TRBV2	ASSAPAYEQY
NA	TRBJ1-3	TRBV7-9	ASSRETGSGNTIY
NA	TRBJ2-7	TRBV15	ATSIDPTYEQY
NA	TRBJ2-1	TRBV28	ASSDPLAGSSLPNSF
NA	TRBJ1-5	TRBV18	ASSPQGSNQPQH
few	TRBJ2-1	TRBV5-1	ASSPGQSGSYNEQF
NA	TRBJ2-1	TRBV27	ASIPRIAGTMI
NA	TRBJ1-1	TRBV7-9	ASSFSRTEAF
few	TRBJ1-1	TRBV19	ASSIDQQRAPEAF
few	TRBJ1-1	TRBV6-5	ASNRPNTEAF
NA	TRBJ2-7	TRBV27	ASSSLLPDRDLYEQY
NA	TRBJ2-3	TRBV7-9	ASSYGLAGGPGDTQY
NA	TRBJ1-2	TRBV27	ASSITTGEGYT
NA	TRBJ2-7	TRBV28	ASSLRGSISHEQY
NA	TRBJ2-5	TRBV10-1	ASENVPPRQETQY